These T cell receptor beta chains were read from a single sample in a study of blood T cells in healthy people across ages. TCRdb called the 5' RACE reads again in MiXCR, with one record for every CDR3 protein. The table shows around 940,000 distinct CDR3 sequences, with around 54% occurring only once. The specimen sequenced was blood. These TCRs come from an older woman in good health. CDR3s include the opening cysteine and the closing phenylalanine or tryptophan. Each record gives: clone size, D gene, V gene, J gene, CDR3 DNA, CDR3 protein. The D gene is left open where the match is weak. A row's size may be missing; if present it is once, few, many or a size class.

>-|-|TRBV5-6|TRBJ1-2
TGTGCCAGCAGCCCGGGACAATGGGCCTATGGCTACACCTTC
CASSPGQWAYGYTF
>-|TRBD2|TRBV14|TRBJ2-3
TGTGCCAGCAGCCAGGGAGTAGCGGGAGGGCCTCGCGGCACAGATACGCAGTATTTT
CASSQGVAGGPRGTDTQYF
>-|-|TRBV4-1|TRBJ1-2
TGCGCCAGCAGCCAAGGAATCGGCGATCTCTATGGCTACACCTTC
CASSQGIGDLYGYTF
>-|TRBD2|TRBV28|TRBJ2-7
TGTGCCAGCAGTACGATTTGTAGCGGGAGAGATGAGCAGTACTTC
CASSTICSGRDEQYF
>few|TRBD2|TRBV24-1|TRBJ2-5
TGTGCCACCAGTGATTTCCGGGAGGAGCAGTACTTC
CATSDFREEQYF
>-|-|TRBV6-2/TRBV6-3|TRBJ2-4
TGTGCCAGCAGTTACCGGACGAGCGTGAGGCGGAACATTCAGTACTTC
CASSYRTSVRRNIQYF
>few|-|TRBV27|TRBJ2-5
TGTGCCAGCAGTTCTCATAGTACCCCAGAGACCCAGTACTTC
CASSSHSTPETQYF
>few|TRBD1|TRBV4-1|TRBJ2-7
TGCGCCAGCAGCCAAGTGGGACAGGTCTCCTACGAGCAGTACTTC
CASSQVGQVSYEQYF
>-|TRBD2|TRBV6-1|TRBJ2-7
TGTGCCAGCACCCGGCGGGCTAGCGGGAGAGTCTACAATGAGCAGTACTTC
CASTRRASGRVYNEQYF
>-|-|TRBV6-5|TRBJ2-7
TGTGCCAGCAGTTACCGTGGACAACACGAGCAGTACTTC
CASSYRGQHEQYF
>-|TRBD1|TRBV7-3|TRBJ2-1
TGTGCCAGCAGCGGACAGGGCATGAATGAGCAGTTCTTC
CASSGQGMNEQFF
>-|-|TRBV20-1|TRBJ1-5
TGCAGTGCTAGGACACAATATAGCAATCAGCCCCAGCATTTT
CSARTQYSNQPQHF
>-|-|TRBV10-2|TRBJ2-7
TGCGCCAGCAGTGAGTCGCCCCACCAGGGGTTCGGGCTGAAAAGCTCCTACGAGCAGTACTTC
CASSESPHQGFGLKSSYEQYF
>-|-|TRBV5-1|TRBJ2-4
TGCGCCAGCAGCTCATGGGACGGATCCACGGACATTCAGTACTTC
CASSSWDGSTDIQYF
>-|TRBD1|TRBV14|TRBJ1-4
TGTGTCAGCAGCCAAGTCGGGAGGGGGCTCAACGAAAAACTGTTTTTT
CVSSQVGRGLNEKLFF
>-|TRBD1|TRBV20-1|TRBJ2-1
TGCAGTGCTAGTCCTACAGGGGGGCATGAGCAGTTCTTC
CSASPTGGHEQFF
>-|-|TRBV28|TRBJ2-3
TGTGCCAGCAGTTTAGACCTACCGGGGGCGAGCACAGATACGCAGTATTTT
CASSLDLPGASTDTQYF
>-|-|TRBV4-3|TRBJ2-5
TGCGCCAGCAGCCATCAGGTCAGGGAGACCCAGTACTTC
CASSHQVRETQYF
>few|-|TRBV12-3/TRBV12-4|TRBJ2-2
TGTGCCAGCAGTTTAGCGGCTAGCGCCGTAGGGGGGGAGCTGTTTTTT
CASSLAASAVGGELFF
>-|TRBD2|TRBV27|TRBJ2-1
TGTGCCAGCAGTTTATCCAGCGGGGGTTACAATGAGCAGTTCTTC
CASSLSSGGYNEQFF
>few|-|TRBV20-1|TRBJ2-7
TGCAGTGCTAGACCGGGCACCTCCTACGAGCAGTACTTC
CSARPGTSYEQYF
>-|-|TRBV6-6|TRBJ2-7
TGTGCCAGCAGTTACTCTGGGCAGGGGTCCTACGAGCAGTACTTC
CASSYSGQGSYEQYF
>-|TRBD1|TRBV10-3|TRBJ2-7
TGTGTCATCAGTGACATAGCCGGGACAGTCGTATCCTACGAGCAGTACTTC
CVISDIAGTVVSYEQYF
>-|TRBD2|TRBV29-1|TRBJ2-5
TGCAGCGTATCGGGGGGGCAGGGGGAGACCCAGTACTTC
CSVSGGQGETQYF
>-|-|TRBV28|TRBJ2-2
TGTGCCAGCAGAGGGAGATCCACCGGGGAGCTGTTTTTT
CASRGRSTGELFF
>many|-|TRBV15|TRBJ1-2
TGTGCCACCCAAAGTGGCAGGGCGGGCGGCTACACCTTC
CATQSGRAGGYTF
>many|TRBD2|TRBV4-2|TRBJ2-5
TGTGCCAGCAGCTTCAGGACTAGCGGCCAAGAGACCCAGTACTTC
CASSFRTSGQETQYF
>-|TRBD2|TRBV20-1|TRBJ2-1
TGCAGTGCTAGGCCGGGACTAGCGAACCCCTACAATGAGCAGTTCTTC
CSARPGLANPYNEQFF
>-|-|TRBV5-5|TRBJ2-7
TGTGCCAGCAGCTTGTTGCTAGCGGAGCAGTACTTC
CASSLLLAEQYF
>-|-|TRBV28|TRBJ2-3
TGTGCCAGCAGTGTGCTAGGGGCACGGGGTGATACGCAGTATTTT
CASSVLGARGDTQYF
>-|-|TRBV5-1|TRBJ2-7
TGCGCCAGCAGCCTACCGAGGGGTTACAATGAGCAGTACTTC
CASSLPRGYNEQYF
>few|-|TRBV29-1|TRBJ2-7
TGCAGCGTTGAGGAGGGAATGGGCGAGCAGTACTTC
CSVEEGMGEQYF
>few|TRBD2|TRBV7-2|TRBJ2-1
TGTGCCAGCAGCTTAGATTTCGGGGGAGGGTGGTTCTTC
CASSLDFGGGWFF
>-|TRBD2|TRBV4-2|TRBJ2-5
TGTGCCAGCAGCCAGGGAGTAGCGGGAAGTACTGGAGAGACCCAGTACTTC
CASSQGVAGSTGETQYF
>once|-|TRBV7-9|TRBJ1-4
TGTGCCAGCAGCTTAGCGGCAGGGCTGGAAAAACTGTTTTTT
CASSLAAGLEKLFF
>-|TRBD1|TRBV2|TRBJ1-4
TGTGCCAGCAGGATGGGACAGGGGTTTGAAAAACTGTTTTTT
CASRMGQGFEKLFF
>-|-|TRBV7-2|TRBJ2-7
TGTGCCAGCAGCCCTGGGGCGTACTACGAGCAGTACTTC
CASSPGAYYEQYF
>few|-|TRBV4-2|TRBJ2-6
TGTGCCAGCAGCCAAGATCCTCAGCACTCTGGGGCCAACGTCCTGACTTTC
CASSQDPQHSGANVLTF
>-|-|TRBV12-5|TRBJ2-1
TGTGCTAGTGGTTACGCCGTGGGGGACAATGAGCAGTTCTTC
CASGYAVGDNEQFF
>-|-|TRBV12-3/TRBV12-4|TRBJ1-1
TGTGCCAGCAGTGTGGCAGATGTAAACACTGAAGCTTTCTTT
CASSVADVNTEAFF
>few|TRBD1|TRBV20-1|TRBJ2-7
TGCAGTGCTAGATGGACAGGGCTCGGCGAGCAGTACTTC
CSARWTGLGEQYF
>-|-|TRBV18|TRBJ2-5
TGTGCCAGCTCACCACCGGACGGGGTCCAAGAGACCCAGTACTTC
CASSPPDGVQETQYF
>few|-|TRBV13|TRBJ2-4
TGTGCCAGCAGCCGATTAGAGACAGGTTTGCTAGCGTACTTC
CASSRLETGLLAYF
>-|-|TRBV27|TRBJ2-7
TGTGCCAGCCGCGCCATTGTCAGCTACGAGCAGTACTTC
CASRAIVSYEQYF
>-|TRBD1|TRBV7-2|TRBJ1-4
TGTGCCAGCAGCTTTTCACAGGGGGGTGAAAAACTGTTTTTT
CASSFSQGGEKLFF
>many|-|TRBV29-1|TRBJ2-6
TGCAGCGTTGTGGGGCTTACTGGGGCCAACGTCCTGACTTTC
CSVVGLTGANVLTF
>-|-|TRBV15|TRBJ2-4
TGTGCCACCAGCAAATCCTACCAGGCCCCAGGCATTCAGTACTTC
CATSKSYQAPGIQYF
>-|TRBD1|TRBV20-1|TRBJ1-5
TGCAGTGCTAGATTACGGACAGGGGTAAGGAGCAATCAGCCCCAGCATTTT
CSARLRTGVRSNQPQHF
>-|-|TRBV2|TRBJ2-3
TGTGCCAGCAGGCGGAGCGCAGATACGCAGTATTTT
CASRRSADTQYF
>once|TRBD1|TRBV6-2/TRBV6-3|TRBJ2-1
TGTGCCAGCAGTTATCCCACAGGGGTCTGGGGAAATGAGCAGTTCTTC
CASSYPTGVWGNEQFF
>-|-|TRBV7-9|TRBJ2-1
TGTGCCAGCAGGGTTCAGGAGGCGTCCTACAATGAGCAGTTCTTC
CASRVQEASYNEQFF
>-|-|TRBV15|TRBJ2-3
TGTGCCACCAGCGCGCCCCGGGACTTGCCCACAGATACGCAGTATTTT
CATSAPRDLPTDTQYF
>few|-|TRBV7-2|TRBJ2-2
TGTGCCAGCCGGAGGAGAGCGAACACCGGGGAGCTGTTTTTT
CASRRRANTGELFF
>-|-|TRBV11-2|TRBJ1-2
TGTGCCAGCAGCTTAGATACTGGGGCTGGAGGCTACACCTTC
CASSLDTGAGGYTF
>-|-|TRBV7-3|TRBJ2-7
TGTGCCAGCAGCACCCGGGCTAGCTCAATCTACGAGCAGTACTTC
CASSTRASSIYEQYF